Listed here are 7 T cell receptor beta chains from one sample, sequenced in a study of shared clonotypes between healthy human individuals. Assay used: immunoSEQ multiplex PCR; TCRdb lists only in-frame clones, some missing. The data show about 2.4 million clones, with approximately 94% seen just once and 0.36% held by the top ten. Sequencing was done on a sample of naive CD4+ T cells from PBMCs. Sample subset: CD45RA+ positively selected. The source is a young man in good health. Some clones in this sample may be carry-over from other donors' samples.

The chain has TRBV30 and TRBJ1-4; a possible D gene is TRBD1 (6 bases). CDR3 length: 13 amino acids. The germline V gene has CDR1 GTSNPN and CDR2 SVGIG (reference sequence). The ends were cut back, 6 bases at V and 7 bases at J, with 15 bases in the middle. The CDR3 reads CACTKGGPEKLFF. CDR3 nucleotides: TGTGCCTGCACAAAGGGGGGGCCTGAAAAACTGTTTTTT.

The CDR3 region is CASSEISGANVLTF. CDR3 in DNA: TGTGCCAGCAGTGAGATCTCTGGGGCCAACGTCCTGACTTTC. The chain links TRBV2 to TRBJ2-6; D uncertain. The CDR3 loop spans 14 amino acids. The V gene's germline CDR1 is SNHLY and CDR2 FYNNEI. V was clipped by 3 bases and J by 0 bases, with 3 bases between them. Complete variable domain (other parts from reference TRBV2 and TRBJ2-6): EPEVTQTPSHQVTQMGQEVILRCVPISNHLYFYWYRQILGQKVEFLVSFYNNEISEKSEIFDDQFSVERPDGSNFTLKIRSTKLEDSAMYFCASSEISGANVLTFGAGSRLTVL.

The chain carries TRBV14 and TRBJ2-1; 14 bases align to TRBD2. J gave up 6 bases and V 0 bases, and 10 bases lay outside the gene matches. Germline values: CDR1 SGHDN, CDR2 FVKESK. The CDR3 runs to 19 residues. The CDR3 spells CASSQDMGLAGAWGNEQFF. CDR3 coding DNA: TGTGCCAGCAGCCAAGATATGGGACTAGCGGGAGCCTGGGGCAATGAGCAGTTCTTC.

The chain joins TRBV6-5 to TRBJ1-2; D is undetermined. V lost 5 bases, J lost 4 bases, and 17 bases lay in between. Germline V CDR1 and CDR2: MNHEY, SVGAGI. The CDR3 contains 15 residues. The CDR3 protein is CASSPQTGPIYGYTF. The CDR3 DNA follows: TGTGCCAGCAGTCCCCAGACCGGACCCATCTATGGCTACACCTTC.

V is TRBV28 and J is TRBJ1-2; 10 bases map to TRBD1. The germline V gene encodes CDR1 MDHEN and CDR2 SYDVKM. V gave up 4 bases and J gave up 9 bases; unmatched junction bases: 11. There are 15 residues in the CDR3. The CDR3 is CASSSLTGGVGRYTF. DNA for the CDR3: TGTGCCAGCAGTTCACTGACAGGGGGCGTTGGTCGCTACACCTTC.

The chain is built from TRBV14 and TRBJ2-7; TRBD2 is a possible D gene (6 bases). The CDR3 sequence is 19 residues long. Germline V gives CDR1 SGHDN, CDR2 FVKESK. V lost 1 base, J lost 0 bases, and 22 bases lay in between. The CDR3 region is CASSQGSGVRRFSSYEQYF. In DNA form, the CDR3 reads TGTGCCAGCAGCCAAGGCTCGGGGGTCCGCCGCTTTAGCTCCTACGAGCAGTACTTC.

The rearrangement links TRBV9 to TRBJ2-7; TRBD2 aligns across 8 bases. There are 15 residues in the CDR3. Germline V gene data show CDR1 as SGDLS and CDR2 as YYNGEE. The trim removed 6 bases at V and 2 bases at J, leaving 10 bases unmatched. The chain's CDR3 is CASNNFLAGTYEQYF. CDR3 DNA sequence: TGTGCCAGCAACAATTTTCTAGCGGGTACCTACGAGCAGTACTTC.